This record concerns one T cell receptor (beta chain) sequence. Its antigen is unknown. Base qualities were left out, and no much larger clone turns up one base away. The sample comes from a study of STAT5B mutations in CD4+ large granular lymphocyte leukemia (dated 2022 in TCRdb). Broadly, across the study: Among healthy controls, the CDR3 'QG' motif was associated with a particular HLA allele. The study compared the TCRbeta repertoires of patients with CD4+ T-cell large granular lymphocyte leukemia against those of healthy blood donors. Flow cytometry on FACSCanto II or FACSVerse showed that the purified fractions were more than 95% pure among lymphocytes.

The healthy control group was made up of roughly 34 blood donors, and the Finnish Red Cross blood service supplied their buffy coats. All TCR-sequenced material derived from peripheral blood: patient blood samples and healthy donor buffy coats. Ficoll-Hypaque gradient centrifugation was used to isolate peripheral blood mononuclear cells. CD4+ cells were purified magnetically from the buffy coats of healthy controls. Genomic DNA was extracted using the Gentra Puregene Cell and Tissue kit, and a Qubit 2.0 fluorometer was used to quantify it. The CDR3 measures 12 amino acids from cysteine to phenylalanine. The DNA shown is the 36-base CDR3, in frame from base 1. A distance of 10 bases separates the germline ends of V and J, which lose 3 bases and 8 bases respectively. The germline V gene supplies CDR1 WSHSY and CDR2 SAAADI. The immunoSEQ assay at survey resolution was used to sequence TCRbeta rearrangements from genomic DNA. The published analysis was carried out like this. In the TCR sequencing data, the smallest productive clonotype frequency that could be detected was 2.59 x 10-5. Only productive TCRbeta rearrangements, defined as complete and in-frame sequences, were included in the analyses. Simpson clonality, calculated in the immunoSEQ Analyzer version 3.0, was used as the measure of sample clonality. Clones were categorized by frequency as very rare, small, medium, large (1-20%) or hyperexpanded (>20%). Generation probabilities were estimated with OLGA 1.2.3, V-gene circos plots were generated with VDJtools, specificities were searched for in VDJdb, and CDR3 motifs were identified with GLIPH. TCRdb stores this immuneACCESS table with in-frame sequences only. Part of the clones is absent; in the studies checked, under half of the shortfall reflects unresolved V genes, and no reason is known for the rest. The V and J calls and clone size come from that table; D and trimming were worked out from the DNA. In all, the sample holds tens of thousands of clones, and roughly 80% of those were seen once. The ten largest clones add up to approximately 4% of the sample.

Results the study describes overall, beyond this receptor: TRBV06-family usage was enriched among the top patient clones (8/27) compared with healthy controls (2/35). The data were not HLA-matched, and the higher clonality in CD4+ T-LGLL than in CD8+ T-LGLL could be due to the relatively small sample size. Main leukemic clonotypes were private to each patient, although approximately 26% appeared at low frequency in other patients' non-leukemic repertoires. CD4-sorted patient repertoires appeared more clonal than healthy CD4+ repertoires, and this difference persisted after removing the putative leukemic clones.

The TCR sequence derives from a human donor in good health. The sequence is built from TRBV10-2 and TRBJ1-2; possibly the D gene is TRBD1, per 6 matching bases. Sequenced sample: CD4+ T cells from blood buffy coats. The CDR3 is CASSDAGVGYTF. Read as DNA, the sequence is TGCGCCAGCAGTGATGCAGGGGTCGGCTACACCTTC.